This TCR beta chain was observed in a study of T cells in Graves' hyperthyroidism and ophthalmopathy. TCR beta CDR3 sequences were amplified from RNA transcripts. TCR CDR3 regions were first amplified by RT-PCR with HTBI primers. Via MiXCR, TCRdb re-called the multiplex PCR reads, giving one row per CDR3 protein. The top ten hold less than 55% of the sample, which has about half a million distinct CDR3 sequences, about 20% seen once. This CDR3 comprises 15 residues. Sequencing was done on a sample of blood. V and J are TRBV12-3 or TRBV12-4 and TRBJ2-3, with a tentative D call TRBD1 (5 bases). The origin of this receptor is a man aged 40-50 years with Graves' ophthalmopathy. The CDR3 DNA follows: TGTGTCAGTCTCGACAGCCGCATCTTCACAGATACGCAGTATTTT. Translation gives CVSLDSRIFTDTQYF.